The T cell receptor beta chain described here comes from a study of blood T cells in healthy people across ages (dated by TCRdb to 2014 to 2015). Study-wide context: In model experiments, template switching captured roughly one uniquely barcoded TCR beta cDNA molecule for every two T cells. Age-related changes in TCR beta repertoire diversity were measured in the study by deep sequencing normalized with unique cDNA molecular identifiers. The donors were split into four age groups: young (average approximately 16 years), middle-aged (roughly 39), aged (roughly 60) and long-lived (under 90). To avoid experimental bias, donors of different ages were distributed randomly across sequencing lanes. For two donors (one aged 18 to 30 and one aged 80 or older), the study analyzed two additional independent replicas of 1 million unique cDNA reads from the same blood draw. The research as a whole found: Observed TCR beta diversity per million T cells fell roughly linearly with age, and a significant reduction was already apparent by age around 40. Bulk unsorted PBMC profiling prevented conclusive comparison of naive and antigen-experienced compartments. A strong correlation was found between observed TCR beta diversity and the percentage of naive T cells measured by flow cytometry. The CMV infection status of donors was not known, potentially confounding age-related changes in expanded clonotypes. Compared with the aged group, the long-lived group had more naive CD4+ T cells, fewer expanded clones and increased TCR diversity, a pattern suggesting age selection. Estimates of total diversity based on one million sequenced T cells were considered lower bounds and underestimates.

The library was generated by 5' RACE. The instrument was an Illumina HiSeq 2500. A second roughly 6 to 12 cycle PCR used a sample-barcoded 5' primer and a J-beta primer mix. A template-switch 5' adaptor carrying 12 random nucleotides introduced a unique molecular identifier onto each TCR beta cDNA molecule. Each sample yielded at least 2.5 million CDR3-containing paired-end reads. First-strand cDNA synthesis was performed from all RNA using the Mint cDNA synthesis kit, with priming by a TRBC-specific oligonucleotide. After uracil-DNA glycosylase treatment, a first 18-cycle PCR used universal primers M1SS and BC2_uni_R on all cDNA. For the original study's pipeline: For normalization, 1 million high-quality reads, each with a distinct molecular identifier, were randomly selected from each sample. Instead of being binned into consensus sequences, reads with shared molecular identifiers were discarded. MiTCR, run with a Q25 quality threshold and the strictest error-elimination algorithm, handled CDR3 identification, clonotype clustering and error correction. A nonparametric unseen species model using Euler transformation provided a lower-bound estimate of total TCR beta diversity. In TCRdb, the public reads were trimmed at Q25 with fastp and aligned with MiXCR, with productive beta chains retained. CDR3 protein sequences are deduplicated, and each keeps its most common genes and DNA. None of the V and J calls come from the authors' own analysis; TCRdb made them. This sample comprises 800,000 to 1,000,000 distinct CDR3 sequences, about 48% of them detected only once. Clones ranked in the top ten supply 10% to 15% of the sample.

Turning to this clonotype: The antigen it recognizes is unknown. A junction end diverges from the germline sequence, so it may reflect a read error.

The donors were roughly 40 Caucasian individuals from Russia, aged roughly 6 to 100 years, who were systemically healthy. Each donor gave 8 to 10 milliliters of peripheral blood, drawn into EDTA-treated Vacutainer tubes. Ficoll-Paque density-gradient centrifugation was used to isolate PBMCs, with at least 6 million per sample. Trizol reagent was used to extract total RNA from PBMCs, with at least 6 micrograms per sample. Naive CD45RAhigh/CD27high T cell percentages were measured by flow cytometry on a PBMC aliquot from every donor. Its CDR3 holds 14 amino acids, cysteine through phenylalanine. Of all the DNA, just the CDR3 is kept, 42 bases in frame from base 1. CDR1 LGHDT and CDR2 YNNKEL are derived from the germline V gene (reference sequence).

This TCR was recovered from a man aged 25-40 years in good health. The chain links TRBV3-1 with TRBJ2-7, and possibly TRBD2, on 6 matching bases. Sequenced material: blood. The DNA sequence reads TGTGCCAGTAGCCGACGACTAGGTTCCTACGAGCAGTACTTC. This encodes CASSRRLGSYEQYF.